Listed below are T cell receptor beta chains from one sample, sequenced in a study of blood T cell repertoires in COVID-19. This table comes from immunoSEQ multiplex PCR, and its TCRdb copy is limited to in-frame clones, with some not included. The sample gives around 290,000 clones, 91% of which show up once; 2.2% is in the top ten. The specimen was peripheral blood. The receptor source for this set is a woman aged 25 to 39 with COVID-19, enrolled during active disease. The CDR3 runs from the conserved cysteine through the conserved F or W. The D gene is left open where the match is weak. Size values are once, few and many counts, or a class for expanded clones, and some rows have none.

D,size,J,V,DNA,CDR3
TRBD1,-,TRBJ1-4,TRBV6-6,TGTGCCAGCAGTTACACAGGGGAAGGTGAAAAACTGTTTTTT,CASSYTGEGEKLFF
TRBD2,-,TRBJ2-7,TRBV14,TGTGCCAGCAGCCCAGAGGGACTAGCGGGAGGCTACGAGCAGTACTTC,CASSPEGLAGGYEQYF
TRBD1,-,TRBJ1-2,TRBV28,TGTGCCAGCAGCCAGAGCAGGGGGCTGCTCTATGGCTACACCTTC,CASSQSRGLLYGYTF
-,-,TRBJ1-5,TRBV28,TGTGCCAGCAGTTTTAGGCGGGGTATGAGCAATCAGCCCCAGCATTTT,CASSFRRGMSNQPQHF
TRBD2,-,TRBJ2-7,TRBV14,TGTGCCAGCAGCCTAAGTCTGGGACTAGCGGCCTACGAGCAGTACTTC,CASSLSLGLAAYEQYF
-,once,TRBJ2-7,TRBV14,TGTGCCAGCAGCTGGACTAGGGGGGAGCAGTACTTC,CASSWTRGEQYF
TRBD1,-,TRBJ2-7,TRBV27,TGTGCCAGCAGTCCAGCTACAGGGGGGTTTTACGAGCAGTACTTC,CASSPATGGFYEQYF
TRBD2,-,TRBJ2-1,TRBV7-2,TGTGCCAGCAGCTTAGCAGGTTCTAGCGGGAGGGTCGGGAATGAGCAGTTCTTC,CASSLAGSSGRVGNEQFF
-,-,TRBJ1-1,TRBV28,TGTGCCAGCACCACTTCGGGGGCTGAAGCTTTCTTT,CASTTSGAEAFF
-,once,TRBJ2-1,TRBV7-2,TGTGAAGGTGCGGGTGCCAGTTGGTACAATGAGCAGTTCTTC,CEGAGASWYNEQFF
-,-,TRBJ1-5,TRBV19,TGTGCCAGTAGTATGGCGGGGGACAATCAGCCCCAGCATTTT,CASSMAGDNQPQHF
-,-,TRBJ1-4,TRBV27,TGTGCCAGCAGTTCACCAGGGTTAAGTGAAAAACTGTTTTTT,CASSSPGLSEKLFF
-,-,TRBJ1-2,TRBV28,TGTGCCAGCAGTTTAGGCGGTCAGGGATATGGCTACACCTTC,CASSLGGQGYGYTF
TRBD2,-,TRBJ2-3,TRBV28,TGTGCCAGCAGTTTTCCCCTAGCGGGCACAGATACGCAGTATTTT,CASSFPLAGTDTQYF
-,-,TRBJ1-1,TRBV5-1,TGCGCCAGCAGCTTGAGTGTGGGGGGAAACACTGAAGCTTTCTTT,CASSLSVGGNTEAFF
TRBD2,-,TRBJ2-5,TRBV5-4,TGTGCCAGCAGCCGGCTAGCGGGAGGTACAGAGACCCAGTACTTC,CASSRLAGGTETQYF
-,-,TRBJ2-2,TRBV4-2,TGTGCCAGCAGCCAGGATAGCAGCACCGGGGAGCTGTTTTTT,CASSQDSSTGELFF
-,once,TRBJ1-2,TRBV21-1,TGTGCCAGCAGCAAAGCCTGGACAGGGAGGACGGTTGATGGCTACACCTTC,CASSKAWTGRTVDGYTF
TRBD1,-,TRBJ2-7,TRBV6-6,TGTGCCAGCAGTTACGACAGGGACTACGAGCAGTACTTC,CASSYDRDYEQYF
-,once,TRBJ1-2,TRBV19,TGTGCCAGTACAGGGAAGGGCTATGGCTACACCTTC,CASTGKGYGYTF
TRBD1,-,TRBJ1-4,TRBV6-6,TGTGCCAGCAGTCACGGGACAGGGGGAGTGAATGAAAAACTGTTTTTT,CASSHGTGGVNEKLFF
TRBD1,-,TRBJ2-2,TRBV7-2,TGTGCCAGCAGCCGACAGGGTGGCGGGGAGCTGTTTTTT,CASSRQGGGELFF
-,-,TRBJ1-1,TRBV3-1/TRBV3-2,TGTGCCAGCAGTCTTGCCGGGGTCGGCAACACTGAAGCTTTCTTT,CASSLAGVGNTEAFF
-,once,TRBJ1-3,TRBV5-6,TGTGCCAGCAGCCTTTTATCTGGAAACACCATATATTTT,CASSLLSGNTIYF
TRBD1,-,TRBJ1-1,TRBV5-5,TGTGCCAGCAGCCCCGGACAGGGAGGCACTGAAGCTTTCTTT,CASSPGQGGTEAFF
-,-,TRBJ2-7,TRBV5-4,TGTGCCAGCAGCCCCGGGGGTCTTGGCGAGCAGTACTTC,CASSPGGLGEQYF
TRBD2,-,TRBJ2-3,TRBV28,TGTGCCAGCAGTTCCGGGACTAAGAGCACAGATACGCAGTATTTT,CASSSGTKSTDTQYF
-,-,TRBJ2-2,TRBV7-3,TGTGCCAGCAGCCTAGCAATGCCCGGGGAGCTGTTTTTT,CASSLAMPGELFF
TRBD1,few,TRBJ2-7,TRBV2,TGTGCCAGCAGGTTGACAGGGGGACACTACGAGCAGTACTTC,CASRLTGGHYEQYF
-,-,TRBJ1-1,TRBV9,TGTGCCAGCAGCGTAGGTGTCCAGGGAAGGAACACTGAAGCTTTCTTT,CASSVGVQGRNTEAFF
TRBD2,-,TRBJ2-2,TRBV10-2,TGCGCCAGCAGTGCGGGACTAGCAGTCACCGGGGAGCTGTTTTTT,CASSAGLAVTGELFF
-,-,TRBJ1-6,TRBV27,TGTGCCAGCAGTAGGGCAGGGGACACCAATTCACCCCTCCACTTT,CASSRAGDTNSPLHF
-,-,TRBJ1-5,TRBV9,TGTGCCAGCAGCGTAGGGGAGCGACAGCCCCAGCATTTT,CASSVGERQPQHF
-,-,TRBJ2-1,TRBV11-3,TGTGCCAGCAGCTCAGGGGGACTTAACGTCGATGAGCAGTTCTTC,CASSSGGLNVDEQFF
TRBD2,-,TRBJ2-1,TRBV18,TGTGCCAGCTCACCTTCGGCTAGCGGGCATAATGAGCAGTTCTTC,CASSPSASGHNEQFF
-,-,TRBJ1-2,TRBV11-2,TGTGCCAGCAGCAGCGGGGGCGCTTATGGCTACACCTTC,CASSSGGAYGYTF
-,-,TRBJ1-1,TRBV6-4,TGTGCCAGCAGAGACTCCGGGACAATGAACACTGAAGCTTTCTTT,CASRDSGTMNTEAFF
TRBD2,-,TRBJ2-1,TRBV18,TGTGCCAGCTCACCACGTCCTAGCGGGAGCTCCTACAATGAGCAGTTCTTC,CASSPRPSGSSYNEQFF
TRBD1,-,TRBJ2-1,TRBV5-1,TGCGCCAGCAGCGTGGGACAGAGTTACAATGAGCAGTTCTTC,CASSVGQSYNEQFF
TRBD2,-,TRBJ2-2,TRBV6-4,TGTGCCAGCAAATACTCTAGCGGGAGGGTAGACACCGGGGAGCTGTTTTTT,CASKYSSGRVDTGELFF
TRBD2,few,TRBJ2-7,TRBV10-2,TGCGCCAGCAGTGGTACTAGCGGGAGGCTGTACGAGCAGTACTTC,CASSGTSGRLYEQYF
-,-,TRBJ2-1,TRBV12-3/TRBV12-4,TGTGCCAGCAGCTCTGGCTCGGAGCAGTTCTTC,CASSSGSEQFF
-,-,TRBJ2-7,TRBV28,TGTGCCAGCACCTCCGGCAGTTTGGGTACGGACTCCTCCTCCTACGAGCAGTACTTC,CASTSGSLGTDSSSYEQYF
-,-,TRBJ1-1,TRBV6-1,TGTGCCAGCAGTGATAACACGAACACTGAAGCTTTCTTT,CASSDNTNTEAFF
TRBD1,-,TRBJ1-5,TRBV24-1,TGTGCCACCTCCGGGACAGGTAGCAATCAGCCCCAGCATTTT,CATSGTGSNQPQHF
TRBD2,-,TRBJ2-1,TRBV30,TGTGCCTGGATTAAGGGACTAGCGGGGATATACAATGAGCAGTTCTTC,CAWIKGLAGIYNEQFF
-,-,TRBJ1-5,TRBV19,TGTGCCAGTAGTATCTCCAGTAGCAATCAGCCCCAGCATTTT,CASSISSSNQPQHF
TRBD1,-,TRBJ2-7,TRBV5-1,TGCGCCAGCAGCTTGGTTGGACAGGGCGCATCCTACGAGCAGTACTTC,CASSLVGQGASYEQYF
-,-,TRBJ2-5,TRBV6-5,TGTGCCAGCAGTTCCGGTGAGACCCAGTACTTC,CASSSGETQYF
TRBD1,-,TRBJ2-4,TRBV15,TGTGCCACCAGCATTCGCAGGGGGCAACACATTCAGTACTTC,CATSIRRGQHIQYF
-,-,TRBJ1-1,TRBV27,TGTGCCAGCAGTTTTCCGGGGGGCACTGAAGCTTTCTTT,CASSFPGGTEAFF
TRBD2,-,TRBJ2-5,TRBV5-1,TGCGCCAGCAGCTTGGATGGGGGAGGGAGAGTAGCAGAGACCCAGTACTTC,CASSLDGGGRVAETQYF
TRBD1,few,TRBJ1-2,TRBV15,TGTGCCACCAGCACCTTCAATCCGTTAGACAGGGGCTATGGCTACACCTTC,CATSTFNPLDRGYGYTF
TRBD1,-,TRBJ1-3,TRBV13,TGTGCCAGCAGCCCCCGGACAGGGGAAAACACCATATATTTT,CASSPRTGENTIYF
-,-,TRBJ1-5,TRBV21-1,TGTGCCAGCAGCAAAGGTCCGGGACAGGGGGGTAAATGGGGCAATCAGCCCCAGCATTTT,CASSKGPGQGGKWGNQPQHF
TRBD2,-,TRBJ2-2,TRBV4-1,TGCGCCAGCAGCCAACACGGCGGGAGGTCCGGGGAGCTGTTTTTT,CASSQHGGRSGELFF
TRBD2,-,TRBJ2-2,TRBV5-4,TGTGCCAGCAGCTTGGAGGGGATAGCGGGAGGACCTAACACCGGGGAGCTGTTTTTT,CASSLEGIAGGPNTGELFF
-,-,TRBJ2-3,TRBV28,TGTGCCAGCAGTTCCCAACTAGGGTCGGCAGATACGCAGTATTTT,CASSSQLGSADTQYF
TRBD2,-,TRBJ2-1,TRBV12-3/TRBV12-4,TGTGCCAGCTTGGTAGCGGGAGGACTGGGGCAGTTCTTC,CASLVAGGLGQFF
-,-,TRBJ2-1,TRBV19,TGTGCCAGTAGTAAGACTAGTCCCTTATATAATGAGCAGTTCTTC,CASSKTSPLYNEQFF